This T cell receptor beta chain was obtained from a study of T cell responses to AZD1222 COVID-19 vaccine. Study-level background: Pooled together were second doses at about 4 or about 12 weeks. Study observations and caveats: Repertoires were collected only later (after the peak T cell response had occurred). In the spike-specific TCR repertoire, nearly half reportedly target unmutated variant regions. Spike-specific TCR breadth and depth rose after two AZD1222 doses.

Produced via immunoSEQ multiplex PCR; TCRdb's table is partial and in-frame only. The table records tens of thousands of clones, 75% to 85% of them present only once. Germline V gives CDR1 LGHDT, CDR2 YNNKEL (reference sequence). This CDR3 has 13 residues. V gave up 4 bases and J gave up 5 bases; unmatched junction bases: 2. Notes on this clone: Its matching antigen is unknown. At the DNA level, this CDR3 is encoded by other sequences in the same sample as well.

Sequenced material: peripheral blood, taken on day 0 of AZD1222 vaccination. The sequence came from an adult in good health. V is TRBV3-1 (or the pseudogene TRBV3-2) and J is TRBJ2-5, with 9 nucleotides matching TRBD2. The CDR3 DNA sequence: TGTGCCAGCAGCCCTGGACTAGCGGAGACCCAGTACTTC. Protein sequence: CASSPGLAETQYF.